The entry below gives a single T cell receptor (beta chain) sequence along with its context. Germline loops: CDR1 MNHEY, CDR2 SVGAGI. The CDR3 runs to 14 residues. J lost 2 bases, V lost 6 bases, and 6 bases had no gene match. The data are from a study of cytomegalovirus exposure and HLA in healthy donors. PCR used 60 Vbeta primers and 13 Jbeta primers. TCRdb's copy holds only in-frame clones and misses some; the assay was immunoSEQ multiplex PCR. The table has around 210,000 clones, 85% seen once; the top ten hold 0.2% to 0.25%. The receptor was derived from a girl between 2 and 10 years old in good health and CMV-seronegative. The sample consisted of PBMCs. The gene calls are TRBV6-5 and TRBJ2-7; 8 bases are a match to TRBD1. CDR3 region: CASRPTGDPYEQYF. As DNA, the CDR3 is TGTGCCAGCAGGCCGACAGGGGATCCCTACGAGCAGTACTTC.